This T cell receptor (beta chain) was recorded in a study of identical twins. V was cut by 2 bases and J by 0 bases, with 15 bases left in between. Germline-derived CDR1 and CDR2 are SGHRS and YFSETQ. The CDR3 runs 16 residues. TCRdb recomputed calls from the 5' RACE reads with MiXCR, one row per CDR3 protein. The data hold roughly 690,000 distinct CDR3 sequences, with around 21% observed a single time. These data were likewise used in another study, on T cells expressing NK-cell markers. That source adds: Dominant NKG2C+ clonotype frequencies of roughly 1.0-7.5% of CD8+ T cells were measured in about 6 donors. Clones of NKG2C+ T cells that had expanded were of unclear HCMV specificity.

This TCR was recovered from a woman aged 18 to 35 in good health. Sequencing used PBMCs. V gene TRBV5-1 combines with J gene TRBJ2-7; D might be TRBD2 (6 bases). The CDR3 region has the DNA TGCGCCAGCAGCTTCGGTGCAGCGGGTAGCTCCTACGAGCAGTACTTC. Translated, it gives CASSFGAAGSSYEQYF.